This TCR beta chain was retrieved from a study of T cell responses to AZD1222 COVID-19 vaccine. Germline CDR1 SGDLS, CDR2 YYNGEE. V lost 2 bases and J lost 3, with 21 bases in between. The CDR3 extends over 17 amino acids. Only in-frame clones appear in the TCRdb table, and some are missing; sequencing was by immunoSEQ multiplex PCR. The sample consists of 150,000 or so clones, 92% of them appearing once. The origin of this receptor is an adult in good health. The sequences come from peripheral blood, collected on day 0 of AZD1222 vaccination. J is TRBJ2-7 and V is TRBV9; a weak D match, TRBD2 (6 bases). CDR3 in amino acids: CASSVAPGGGGGYEQYF. The CDR3, as DNA: TGTGCCAGCAGCGTGGCCCCCGGGGGTGGGGGTGGCTACGAGCAGTACTTC.